The 12 T cell receptor beta chains below were found in one sample sequenced in a study of OX40 agonist ivuxolimab in advanced cancers. Sequencing used immunoSEQ multiplex PCR; TCRdb keeps in-frame clones, though not all of them. The sample shows roughly 130,000 clones, over 85% of them seen only once. The specimen comprised CD4+ or CD8+ T cells sorted from blood, sampled in a trial of the OX40 agonist ivuxolimab. These receptors came from an adult with an advanced solid tumor such as melanoma, head and neck, liver or kidney cancer.

The rearrangement uses TRBV9 and TRBJ1-1; 7 nucleotides line up with TRBD1. Losses at the gene ends were 4 bases for V and 3 bases for J; bases not matched to a gene: 6. The germline V gene encodes CDR1 SGDLS and CDR2 YYNGEE. The CDR3 runs 14 residues. CDR3 loop: CASSYLTGDTEAFF. CDR3 DNA sequence: TGTGCCAGCAGCTACCTCACAGGGGACACTGAAGCTTTCTTT.

The chain joins TRBV6-1 to TRBJ1-2, with 7 bases that match TRBD1. This CDR3 contains 14 residues. V dropped 6 bases and J dropped 2; count of bases not matched to a gene: 6. Looked up from germline, CDR1 is MNHNS and CDR2 is SASEGT. This chain's CDR3 is CASRRRDSNYGYTF. CDR3 coding DNA: TGTGCCAGCAGGCGTCGGGACAGCAACTATGGCTACACCTTC.

The rearrangement links TRBV7-2 to TRBJ2-5; 8 bases agree with TRBD2. The trim removed 4 bases at V and 1 base at J, leaving 2 bases unmatched. Germline CDR1 is SGHTA and CDR2 is FQGNSA. The CDR3 covers 14 residues. The CDR3 spells CASSSGTSQETQYF. The CDR3 coding sequence is TGTGCCAGCAGCTCCGGGACTAGCCAAGAGACCCAGTACTTC.

The chain joins TRBV6-5 to TRBJ2-7; D unresolved. There are 14 residues in the CDR3. V shed 2 bases and J shed 2 bases, with 10 bases lying between them. Germline CDR1 MNHEY, CDR2 SVGAGI. The CDR3 here is CASSYDGVTYEQYF. CDR3 sequence (DNA): TGTGCCAGCAGTTACGACGGAGTAACCTACGAGCAGTACTTC.

This clone was seen just once. The chain links TRBV5-6 to TRBJ2-7; unclear D gene. Between the trimmed V and J ends, which lost 6 bases and 3 bases, there was a span of 16 bases. The CDR3 has 14 residues. Germline V gene lookup returns CDR1 SGHDT and CDR2 YYEEEE. The CDR3 protein is CASKISSSFYEQYF. As DNA, the CDR3 is TGTGCCAGCAAAATCAGCTCGTCGTTCTACGAGCAGTACTTC.

This chain links TRBV29-1 with TRBJ2-3; TRBD1 is a possible D gene (6 bases). The CDR3 length is 12 residues. Germline assignment: CDR1 SQVTM and CDR2 ANQGSEA. Trimming removed 6 bases from V and 6 bases from J, with 13 bases in between. Here the CDR3 reads CSVAKTGDTQYF. The CDR3 nucleotides are TGCAGCGTCGCAAAGACAGGCGATACGCAGTATTTT.

Regarding this clone: This CDR3 is also generated by other DNA sequences in the sample. The J gene is TRBJ2-7, the V gene TRBV5-1, with D possibly being TRBD1 (5 bases). This CDR3 contains 14 residues. Per germline, CDR1 SGHRS and CDR2 YFSETQ. The V end lost 5 bases, the J end lost 2 bases, and 14 bases lay between the germline ends. The CDR3 DNA reads as TGCGCCAGCAGTCCCGGTTTGACAGCCTACGAGCAGTACTTC. Encoded protein: CASSPGLTAYEQYF.

The chain recombines TRBV19 with TRBJ2-7; 7 bases line up with TRBD1. Germline loops: CDR1 LNHDA, CDR2 SQIVND (reference sequence). This CDR3 has 16 amino acids. The V segment lost 1 base and the J segment 2 bases; nucleotides outside the gene matches: 8. As DNA, the CDR3 is TGTGCCAGTAGTATAGGTGGGGTTGGACAGGCCTACGAGCAGTACTTC. Translating gives CASSIGGVGQAYEQYF.

The table lists this clone with a count of one. This sequence joins TRBV4-3 and TRBJ1-5; 8 nucleotides match TRBD1. Germline V gene sequence: CDR1 LGHNA, CDR2 YSLEER. The CDR3 spans 17 residues. The V and J ends lost 1 base and 4 bases, in that order; junction bases with no gene match: 9. CDR3 sequence reads: CASSQVAGTGSNQPQHF. CDR3 bases: TGCGCCAGCAGCCAAGTAGCCGGGACAGGTTCAAATCAGCCCCAGCATTTT.

This clone was observed a handful of times. The chain joins TRBV7-2 to TRBJ2-5, with 10 nucleotides matching TRBD2. The trim removed 8 bases at V and 4 bases at J, leaving 7 bases unmatched. The CDR3 sequence is 14 residues long. In germline, CDR1 is SGHTA, CDR2 FQGNSA. Written as DNA, the CDR3 is TGTGCCAGCCGAGCTAGCGGGAGAGGAGAGACCCAGTACTTC. Translating it yields CASRASGRGETQYF.

The chain uses TRBV4-3 and TRBJ2-3; 12 bases are shared with TRBD2. With V trimmed by 0 bases and J by 0 bases, 13 bases remained unmatched. This CDR3 is built from 21 residues. Germline CDR1 is LGHNA and CDR2 is YSLEER. This CDR3 is CASSQDRTTSGGTISTDTQYF. Here the CDR3 DNA reads TGCGCCAGCAGCCAAGATCGAACGACTAGCGGGGGTACTATCAGCACAGATACGCAGTATTTT.

The chain recombines TRBV2 with TRBJ2-2; D not certain. The germline V gene encodes CDR1 SNHLY and CDR2 FYNNEI. The CDR3 has 12 residues. Trimming shortened V by 8 bases and J by 2 bases, and 6 bases separated the two germline ends. The CDR3 DNA reads TGTGCCAGCTGTCGAAACACCGGGGAGCTGTTTTTT. Protein product: CASCRNTGELFF.